The present T cell receptor (beta chain) was sequenced within a study of vaccination and CD4 T cells after COVID-19. V was clipped by 7 bases and J by 1 base, with 14 bases between them. This CDR3 has 15 amino acids. Germline lookup yields CDR1 LNHDA and CDR2 SQIVND (reference sequence). As concerns this clonotype: Its matching antigen is unknown.

Cultured CD4+ T-cell DNA underwent Oncomine TCR Beta short-read sequencing. TCRdb re-derived calls from the PCR reads in MiXCR, one entry per CDR3 protein. In the table there are 15,000 to 20,000 distinct CDR3 sequences, about 44% of which are singletons. Described treatment: roughly ten-day PBMC culture with coronavirus spike peptide pools or control peptides (ViraFEST assay). The starting material was CD4+ T cells from blood, cultured in vitro, obtained after SARS-CoV-2 vaccination. The chain couples TRBV19 to TRBJ1-5, with D maybe TRBD1 (5 bases). This TCR was sampled from a human donor who had recovered from COVID-19. CDR3 coding DNA: TGTGCCAGTATCCGAGACAGCGCCAGCAATCAGCCCCAGCATTTT. This gives the protein CASIRDSASNQPQHF.